The source of this T cell receptor beta chain is a study of Ad26.COV2.S vaccination and SARS-CoV-2 variants. With respect to this clone: The target antigen is unknown.

General study findings and limits: TCR breadth and depth analyses may have underestimated total T cell responses.

The CDR3 is 14 residues long. V lost 8 bases to trimming and J lost 6 bases; unmatched junction nucleotides: 10. The germline CDR1 and CDR2 sequences are MNHEY and SVGAGI. Sequencing used immunoSEQ multiplex PCR; TCRdb keeps in-frame clones, though not all of them. The repertoire consists of about 180,000 clones, with about 83% occurring once and the leading ten covering under 7.5%. Sequencing used peripheral blood, obtained after recovery from COVID-19. This TCR came from a human donor who had recovered from COVID-19. The J gene is TRBJ2-7, the V gene TRBV6-5; TRBD1 matches 10 bases. CDR3 nucleotide sequence: TGTGCCAGCTCAACCCGGACAGGGGGTCGCGAGCAGTACTTC. Residues: CASSTRTGGREQYF.